The 29 T cell receptor beta chains below come from one sample, sequenced in a study of T cell repertoires in cytomegalovirus infection. TCRdb processed the reads anew with MiXCR; each CDR3 protein has one entry. The table includes a few hundred thousand distinct CDR3 sequences, roughly 15% detected once. Sequenced: PBMCs. The receptors were gathered from a human donor in good health (CMV status not recorded). Some clones in this sample may be carry-over from other donors' samples.

The rearrangement uses TRBV12-3 or TRBV12-4 and TRBJ1-2; no clear D gene. The V end lost 5 bases, the J end lost 2 bases, and 18 bases lay between the germline ends. CDR3 length: 16 amino acids. The CDR3 loop reads CASSPTGRGGNYGYTF. The CDR3 nucleotides read TGTGCCAGCAGTCCCACCGGGCGGGGAGGGAACTATGGCTACACCTTC.

In its sample, this clonotype was seen a few times. V and J are TRBV12-3 or TRBV12-4 and TRBJ1-4; perhaps TRBD1 as D (6 bases). The CDR3 runs 15 residues. V gave up 3 bases and J gave up 5 bases, with 13 bases separating them. The CDR3 reads CASSFFGGGNEKLFF. DNA of the CDR3: TGTGCCAGCAGTTTTTTCGGAGGGGGGAATGAAAAACTGTTTTTT.

This clonotype has a count of ten or more. The rearrangement joins TRBV7-2 to TRBJ1-3, with unresolved D. Germline V gene data show CDR1 as SGHTA and CDR2 as FQGNSA. The CDR3 runs 13 residues. V lost 5 bases to trimming and J lost 4 bases, with 9 bases between them. The CDR3 here is CASSPSQGNTIYF. The CDR3 DNA sequence: TGTGCCAGCAGCCCGTCACAAGGAAACACCATATATTTT.

This sequence joins TRBV3-1 and TRBJ2-1; TRBD1 matches 9 bases. Germline V gives CDR1 LGHDT, CDR2 YNNKEL (reference sequence). The CDR3 runs 14 residues. V lost 5 bases and J lost 7; bases outside the gene matches: 6. This CDR3 is CASSSRTGDNEQFF. The CDR3 nucleotides are TGTGCCAGCAGCTCACGGACAGGGGATAATGAGCAGTTCTTC.

This clonotype was seen many times. The V gene is TRBV7-2, the J gene TRBJ1-5; D call uncertain. Germline values: CDR1 SGHTA, CDR2 FQGNSA. The CDR3 loop spans 15 amino acids. V dropped 5 bases and J dropped 1 base, with 12 bases sitting between them. In DNA, the CDR3 is TGTGCCAGCAGCCTACGGACGGAGAGCAATCAGCCCCAGCATTTT. As protein: CASSLRTESNQPQHF.

This clonotype was seen more than once but under ten times. The V and J genes are TRBV10-3 and TRBJ2-5, with D possibly being TRBD1 (5 bases). The CDR3 has 12 amino acids. The germline CDR1 and CDR2 sequences are ENHRY and SYGVKD. The V end lost 10 bases, the J end lost 5 bases, and 14 bases lay between the germline ends. CDR3 in amino acids: CATGRGAETQYF. CDR3 DNA: TGTGCCACCGGAAGGGGCGCGGAGACCCAGTACTTC.

This clonotype has more than one count but fewer than ten. V is TRBV7-9 and J is TRBJ2-5; 7 positions agree with TRBD1. The V gene's germline CDR1 is SEHNR and CDR2 FQNEAQ (reference sequence). This CDR3 comprises 14 residues. V gave up 3 bases and J gave up 5 bases; unmatched junction bases: 6. The CDR3 here is CASSLSGTAETQYF. CDR3 nucleotides: TGTGCCAGCAGCTTGTCCGGGACAGCGGAGACCCAGTACTTC. Full variable domain (remainder filled in from reference TRBV7-9 and TRBJ2-5): DTGVSQNPRHKITKRGQNVTFRCDPISEHNRLYWYRQTLGQGPEFLTYFQNEAQLEKSRLLSDRFSAERPKGSFSTLEIQRTEQGDSAMYLCASSLSGTAETQYFGPGTRLLVL.

This clonotype appeared a single time. A much bigger clone sits one base away, suggesting this may be a read error. The chain has TRBV6-2 or TRBV6-3 and TRBJ2-5, with D maybe TRBD2 (5 bases). CDR3 length equals 12 residues. From germline, CDR1 is MNHEY and CDR2 SVGEGT. The CDR3 sequence is CASHSGEETQNF. The CDR3 DNA is TGTGCCAGCCATTCCGGGGAAGAGACCCAGAACTTC.

The chain combines TRBV20-1 with TRBJ2-2, with 7 bases fitting TRBD2. The CDR3 is 14 amino acids. CDR1 and CDR2 from the germline V gene are DFQATT and SNEGSKA (reference sequence). The ends lost 0 bases at V and 9 bases at J; junction bases unmatched: 7. CDR3 residues: CSAREGGPSRELFF. Here the CDR3 DNA reads TGCAGTGCTAGAGAGGGAGGGCCCTCCCGGGAGCTGTTTTTT.

This clonotype was seen a handful of times. This rearrangement joins TRBV29-1 to TRBJ1-1, with a weak D call TRBD1 (5 bases). CDR1 SQVTM and CDR2 ANQGSEA come from the germline V gene. V dropped 2 bases and J dropped 6 bases, with 10 bases sitting between them. The CDR3 length is 12 residues. CDR3 in amino acids: CSVERGEAEAFF. Written as DNA, the CDR3 is TGCAGCGTTGAAAGAGGGGAAGCTGAAGCTTTCTTT.

The rearrangement links TRBV6-6 to TRBJ2-5, with 7 bases lining up with TRBD1. Per the germline V gene, CDR1 is MNHNY and CDR2 is SVGAGI (reference sequence). J was trimmed by 5 bases and V by 5 bases; bases with no gene match: 14. The CDR3 is 16 amino acids. The CDR3, as DNA: TGTGCCAGCAGTCAACGGGTAGGGGGCGATTTTGAGACCCAGTACTTC. Translating it yields CASSQRVGGDFETQYF.

Ten or more counts support this clonotype. The chain has TRBV7-2 and TRBJ2-1; 7 positions agree with TRBD2. V shed 6 bases and J 3 bases; nucleotides not matched to a gene: 8. The CDR3 is 15 residues long. Germline-derived CDR1 and CDR2 are SGHTA and FQGNSA. The CDR3 here is CASSPDGGGYNEQFF. The CDR3 coding sequence is TGTGCCAGCAGTCCAGACGGCGGGGGCTACAATGAGCAGTTCTTC.

The chain joins TRBV15 to TRBJ1-5; D perhaps matches TRBD1 (5 bases). The CDR3 covers 14 residues. V lost 1 base to trimming and J lost 9 bases, with 13 bases between them. Looked up from germline, CDR1 is LNHNV and CDR2 is YYDKDF (reference sequence). In DNA, the CDR3 is TGTGCCACCAGCAGAGCGGGCAGGGCTTGGCCCCAGCATTTT. Its translation is CATSRAGRAWPQHF.

The rearrangement links TRBV12-3 or TRBV12-4 to TRBJ1-3, with 8 bases matching TRBD1. The CDR3 covers 14 residues. The V segment lost 6 bases and the J segment 3 bases; nucleotides outside the gene matches: 4. As DNA, the CDR3 is TGTGCCAGCAGGAAGACAGGGGTTGGAAACACCATATATTTT. This codes for CASRKTGVGNTIYF.

The table lists this clonotype with many counts. The rearrangement uses TRBV7-2 and TRBJ1-2; 7 bases line up with TRBD1. The length of the CDR3 is 18 residues. CDR1 and CDR2 from the germline V gene are SGHTA and FQGNSA. V lost 5 bases, J lost 6 bases, and 21 bases stayed unmatched. For the CDR3, the DNA is TGTGCCAGCAGCCCTCGGGGGTCGGCTTACCAGGGGGAGGATGGCTACACCTTC. The encoded protein is CASSPRGSAYQGEDGYTF.

This clonotype was detected only a few times. This chain links TRBV20-1 with TRBJ2-1; TRBD2 matches 8 bases. Germline-derived CDR1 and CDR2 are DFQATT and SNEGSKA (reference sequence). CDR3 size: 14 residues. V lost 6 bases and J lost 3; bases outside the gene matches: 7. CDR3 in DNA: TGCAGTGCCAATCCGGGACTAGACTACAATGAGCAGTTCTTC. This encodes CSANPGLDYNEQFF.

A few counts support this clonotype. The CDR3 sequence: CASSSSRTGKAADTQYF. DNA for the CDR3: TGTGCCAGCAGCTCCAGCCGGACAGGGAAGGCGGCAGATACGCAGTATTTT. The genes are TRBV7-9 and TRBJ2-3, with 8 bases lining up with TRBD1. Germline-derived CDR1 and CDR2 are SEHNR and FQNEAQ (reference sequence). The CDR3 extends over 17 amino acids. Trimming took 4 bases from V and 4 from J; bases not matched to a gene: 13.

This clonotype was picked up a small number of times. V usage is TRBV7-2 and J usage is TRBJ2-5; 11 bases are a match to TRBD2. The J segment lost 3 bases and the V segment lost 5 bases, leaving 2 bases of the junction unmatched. The germline CDR1 and CDR2 sequences are SGHTA and FQGNSA. The CDR3 has 14 residues. DNA for the CDR3: TGTGCCAGCAGCATGACTAGCGGGGAAGAGACCCAGTACTTC. Its protein product is CASSMTSGEETQYF.

CDR3 DNA sequence: TGTGCCAGCAGCTTATCCCGGGACAGAAGAAACACCATATATTTT. It translates to CASSLSRDRRNTIYF. The gene calls are TRBV11-1 and TRBJ1-3, with 7 nucleotides matching TRBD1. This CDR3 region has 15 residues. The ends lost 2 bases at V and 5 bases at J; junction bases unmatched: 6. Germline V lookup: CDR1 SGHAT, CDR2 FQDESV (reference sequence). Filled out from reference TRBV11-1 and TRBJ1-3, the complete variable domain reads EAEVAQSPRYKITEKSQAVAFWCDPISGHATLYWYRQILGQGPELLVQFQDESVVDDSQLPKDRFSAERLKGVDSTLKIQPAELGDSAMYLCASSLSRDRRNTIYFGEGSWLTVV.

This clonotype was seen a few times. This sequence joins TRBV28 and TRBJ1-1; unclear D gene. This CDR3 comprises 15 residues. CDR1 is MDHEN, CDR2 SYDVKM, per germline. V lost 2 bases, J lost 3 bases, and 13 bases lay in between. CDR3 DNA sequence: TGTGCCAGCAGTTTAGGCCGGGGAGGGTACACTGAAGCTTTCTTT. It specifies CASSLGRGGYTEAFF. Full variable domain (rest looked up from reference TRBV28 and TRBJ1-1): DVKVTQSSRYLVKRTGEKVFLECVQDMDHENMFWYRQDPGLGLRLIYFSYDVKMKEKGDIPEGYSVSREKKERFSLILESASTNQTSMYLCASSLGRGGYTEAFFGQGTRLTVV.

The table lists this clonotype with many counts. The J gene is TRBJ2-2, the V gene TRBV6-5, with a possible D match to TRBD2 (5 bases). The CDR3 consists of 15 residues. The germline V gene encodes CDR1 MNHEY and CDR2 SVGAGI. Trimming removed 7 bases at V and 0 bases at J, with 12 bases between. CDR3 residues: CASKNSGANTGELFF. CDR3 DNA sequence: TGTGCCAGCAAAAACAGCGGCGCGAACACCGGGGAGCTGTTTTTT.

The genes are TRBV6-4 and TRBJ2-1; 8 nucleotides align to TRBD2. J gave up 9 bases and V 3 bases, and 7 bases lay outside the gene matches. Germline lookup yields CDR1 MRHNA and CDR2 SNTAGT. The CDR3 covers 14 residues. The CDR3 DNA is TGTGCCAGCAGTGAGGACGGGGGGGTCGGTGAGCAGTTCTTC. Residues: CASSEDGGVGEQFF.

This clonotype has a count of ten or more. The chain combines TRBV28 with TRBJ1-5, with D hard to call. With 1 base removed from V and 4 bases from J, the gap between germline ends came to 14 bases. The CDR3 covers 16 residues. Per the germline V gene, CDR1 is MDHEN and CDR2 is SYDVKM. The CDR3: CASSLYRSQPNQPQHF. The DNA for the CDR3 is TGTGCCAGCAGTTTATATCGCAGTCAGCCTAATCAGCCCCAGCATTTT.

The J gene is TRBJ2-2, the V gene TRBV7-2; 12 bases map to TRBD2. Germline CDR1 is SGHTA and CDR2 is FQGNSA. V shed 3 bases, J shed 1 base, and the junction held 3 bases outside the gene matches. The CDR3 consists of 17 residues. The CDR3 sequence is CASSFKTSGGNTGELFF. Here the CDR3 DNA reads TGTGCCAGCAGCTTCAAGACTAGCGGGGGGAACACCGGGGAGCTGTTTTTT.

This rearrangement joins TRBV15 to TRBJ2-7, with D perhaps TRBD1 (6 bases). CDR3 size: 14 residues. Germline CDR1 reads LNHNV; CDR2 reads YYDKDF (reference sequence). Trimming took 7 bases from V and 2 from J, leaving 15 bases between them. DNA of the CDR3: TGTGCCACCAAACCGGGACAAGAGCCCTACGAGCAGTACTTC. Translation: CATKPGQEPYEQYF.

The chain is built from TRBV6-9 and TRBJ1-2; a weak D match, TRBD1 (5 bases). The CDR3 has 15 residues. CDR1 is MNHGY and CDR2 is SVAAGI in the germline V gene. Trimming removed 7 bases at V and 3 bases at J, with 18 bases between. The CDR3: CASNPRPGRDYGYTF. The CDR3 nucleotides read TGTGCCAGCAACCCGCGGCCAGGGAGGGACTATGGCTACACCTTC.

In this sample, this clonotype turned up many times. The J gene is TRBJ2-5, the V gene TRBV6-1, with 7 bases matching TRBD2. This CDR3 comprises 14 residues. Per the germline V gene, CDR1 is MNHNS and CDR2 is SASEGT. Trimming removed 6 bases from V and 7 bases from J; junction bases left unmatched: 11. CDR3 coding DNA: TGTGCCAGCAGCTTCCAGGAAGGGAGGGGGACCCAGTACTTC. Its protein product is CASSFQEGRGTQYF.

The sample holds many counts of this clonotype. The chain recombines TRBV7-3 with TRBJ2-1; 7 bases line up with TRBD1. CDR1 is SGHTA and CDR2 is FQGTGA in the germline V gene. This CDR3 is built from 15 residues. The junction had 1 base not matched to a gene; V was cut back by 2 bases and J by 0 bases. For the CDR3, the DNA is TGTGCCAGCAGCTTACGGGACAGCTCCTACAATGAGCAGTTCTTC. Translation gives CASSLRDSSYNEQFF.

This clonotype occurred a few times. V gene TRBV10-3 combines with J gene TRBJ2-3; no clear D gene. Germline V gives CDR1 ENHRY, CDR2 SYGVKD. V shed 8 bases and J shed 3 bases, with 9 bases lying between them. This CDR3 region has 12 residues. This CDR3 reads CAIREKTDTQYF. CDR3 coding DNA: TGTGCCATCCGAGAGAAAACAGATACGCAGTATTTT.